Presented here are 25 T cell receptor beta chains from one specimen sequenced in a study of spatial heterogeneity in lung cancer. Time point here: blood at routine non-recurrence follow-up after resection. Unsorted whole RNA of tumor, nontumor lung or frozen PBMC was sequenced. TCRdb ran MiXCR on the 5' RACE reads and lists one entry per CDR3 protein. The sample holds 95,000 to 130,000 distinct CDR3 sequences, 12% seen once. Sequenced here: PBMCs, sampled at follow-up. The receptors here all came from a male donor with early-stage non-small cell lung cancer.

This clonotype was counted at least ten times. V is TRBV29-1 and J is TRBJ1-5; TRBD1 aligns across 8 bases. The CDR3 runs to 14 residues. The V and J ends lost 4 bases and 2 bases, in that order; junction bases with no gene match: 4. Per germline, CDR1 SQVTM and CDR2 ANQGSEA. The CDR3 here is CSVAPGQGNQPQHF. The CDR3 bases are TGCAGCGTTGCTCCGGGACAGGGCAATCAGCCCCAGCATTTT. Based on the CDR3 plus reference TRBV29-1 and TRBJ1-5, the full variable domain is SAVISQKPSRDICQRGTSLTIQCQVDSQVTMMFWYRQQPGQSLTLIATANQGSEATYESGFVIDKFPISRPNLTFSTLTVSNMSPEDSSIYLCSVAPGQGNQPQHFGDGTRLSIL.

The sample holds a few counts of this clonotype. The chain couples TRBV7-2 to TRBJ1-5; D is ambiguous. This CDR3 has 16 amino acids. Germline V gives CDR1 SGHTA, CDR2 FQGNSA. The germline V and J ends were trimmed by 0 bases and 1 base, with 10 bases remaining between them. The CDR3 spells CASSLAGFWSNQPQHF. In DNA form, the CDR3 reads TGTGCCAGCAGCTTAGCAGGTTTCTGGAGCAATCAGCCCCAGCATTTT.

This clonotype was seen more than once but under ten times. The chain links TRBV6-5 to TRBJ2-5; 10 bases are shared with TRBD1. CDR3 size: 15 residues. Per germline, CDR1 MNHEY and CDR2 SVGAGI. With V trimmed by 4 bases and J by 4 bases, 6 bases remained unmatched. For the CDR3, the DNA is TGTGCCAGCAGTTGGACAGGGGGGCCCGGAGAGACCCAGTACTTC. Protein sequence: CASSWTGGPGETQYF.

This clonotype was observed many times. The chain has TRBV20-1 and TRBJ2-3, with 7 bases fitting TRBD1. The germline V gene has CDR1 DFQATT and CDR2 SNEGSKA (reference sequence). Germline trimming cut 6 bases from V and 3 bases from J; bases unmatched to any gene: 18. CDR3 length equals 17 residues. Written as DNA, the CDR3 is TGCAGTGCGTCGGGACAGCCGCCTTCCGGTTCAACAGATACGCAGTATTTT. Protein sequence: CSASGQPPSGSTDTQYF.

This clonotype was counted only a few times. The rearrangement links TRBV5-1 to TRBJ2-1; 7 nucleotides align to TRBD1. CDR3 length equals 14 residues. V was pared by 3 bases and J by 12 bases, with 12 bases of the junction left unmatched. CDR1 SGHRS and CDR2 YFSETQ come from the germline V gene. The CDR3 loop is CASSYGTATMRQFF. The CDR3 DNA reads as TGCGCCAGCAGCTACGGGACAGCGACAATGAGGCAGTTCTTC. Supplemented by reference TRBV5-1 and TRBJ2-1, the full variable domain reads KAGVTQTPRYLIKTRGQQVTLSCSPISGHRSVSWYQQTPGQGLQFLFEYFSETQRNKGNFPGRFSGRQFSNSRSEMNVSTLELGDSALYLCASSYGTATMRQFFGPGTRLTVL.

This clonotype was detected a few times. V gene TRBV7-2 combines with J gene TRBJ2-1; D gene uncertain. The CDR3 extends over 13 amino acids. The germline V gene has CDR1 SGHTA and CDR2 FQGNSA. The germline V and J ends were trimmed by 5 bases and 12 bases, with 17 bases remaining between them. The CDR3 DNA sequence: TGTGCCAGCAGCCCCAGTTGGTCTGCCGGGCAGTTCTTC. Translation: CASSPSWSAGQFF.

This clonotype was detected only a few times. CDR3 sequence: CASSLKLAGVQETQYF. CDR3 DNA sequence: TGTGCCAGCAGCTTAAAGCTGGCGGGGGTGCAAGAGACCCAGTACTTC. The rearrangement links TRBV7-3 to TRBJ2-5, with 7 bases fitting TRBD2. The trim removed 1 base at V and 2 bases at J, leaving 7 bases unmatched. The germline V gene has CDR1 SGHTA and CDR2 FQGTGA. The CDR3 covers 16 residues.

This rearrangement joins TRBV11-2 to TRBJ2-1, with 14 bases aligning to TRBD2. CDR3 length: 17 amino acids. Germline lookup yields CDR1 SGHAT and CDR2 FQNNGV. The ends lost 5 bases at V and 8 bases at J; junction bases unmatched: 11. The CDR3 loop reads CASSAAGTSGGFDEQFF. The CDR3 DNA follows: TGTGCCAGCAGCGCCGCCGGGACTAGCGGGGGTTTCGATGAGCAGTTCTTC.

This clonotype showed up just a few times. CDR3 DNA: TGCAGTGCTAGAGTCGGTAGCGGGGACACAGATACGCAGTATTTT. It is translated as CSARVGSGDTDTQYF. This chain connects TRBV20-1 to TRBJ2-3, with 8 bases fitting TRBD2. CDR3 length equals 15 residues. The germline CDR1 and CDR2 sequences are DFQATT and SNEGSKA (reference sequence). Trimming at V came to 1 base and at J to 2 bases, leaving 5 bases not matched to a gene.

This chain uses TRBV5-1 with TRBJ2-5, with TRBD1 identical over 11 bases. V trimming: 3 bases; J trimming: 4 bases; junction bases outside the gene matches: 5. The CDR3 totals 15 residues. Germline lookup yields CDR1 SGHRS and CDR2 YFSETQ. This chain's CDR3 is CASSWTGTGGETQYF. CDR3 nucleotides: TGCGCCAGCAGCTGGACCGGGACAGGGGGAGAGACCCAGTACTTC.

V gene TRBV6-5 combines with J gene TRBJ2-1, with 15 bases matching TRBD2. J was trimmed by 0 bases and V by 6 bases; bases with no gene match: 9. Germline CDR1 and CDR2: MNHEY and SVGAGI. This CDR3 comprises 19 residues. The CDR3 region has the DNA TGTGCCAGCAGCCCTCTAGGGACTAGCGGGGGGAGCTCCTACAATGAGCAGTTCTTC. It translates to CASSPLGTSGGSSYNEQFF.

The V call is TRBV2, the J call TRBJ1-6, with TRBD1 matching 11 bases. The CDR3 consists of 15 residues. The germline V gene has CDR1 SNHLY and CDR2 FYNNEI. V trimming: 6 bases; J trimming: 8 bases; junction bases outside the gene matches: 6. The CDR3 is CASSRDRGEDSPLHF. The CDR3, as DNA: TGTGCCAGCAGCAGGGACAGGGGGGAAGATTCACCCCTCCACTTT.

This clonotype has only one observation. The junction differs from germline at one of its ends, possibly a read error. This chain uses TRBV24-1 with TRBJ2-1; TRBD2 matches 9 bases. The germline CDR1 and CDR2 sequences are KGHDR and SFDVKD. The CDR3 covers 16 residues. CDR3 amino acids: CAISEGTSLPGAEQFF. The CDR3 nucleotides read TGTGCCATCAGTGAAGGGACTAGCCTCCCCGGGGCCGAGCAGTTCTTC.

This clonotype occurred a few times. This chain connects TRBV9 to TRBJ2-1, with D perhaps matching TRBD2 (6 bases). The germline V and J ends were trimmed by 2 bases and 10 bases, with 13 bases remaining between them. Germline values: CDR1 SGDLS, CDR2 YYNGEE. The CDR3 extends over 13 amino acids. This CDR3 is CASSVFSRGEQFF. The CDR3 bases are TGTGCCAGCAGCGTCTTCTCCCGGGGGGAGCAGTTCTTC.

Ten or more counts support this clonotype. The J gene is TRBJ2-5, the V gene TRBV12-3 or TRBV12-4; D is undetermined. V was cut by 4 bases and J by 4 bases, with 7 bases left in between. The CDR3 length is 12 residues. The CDR3 sequence: CASSSFGETQYF. CDR3 coding DNA: TGTGCCAGCAGTTCTTTCGGAGAGACCCAGTACTTC.

The chain combines TRBV7-6 with TRBJ1-5, with D tentatively TRBD1 (5 bases). Germline loops: CDR1 SGHVS, CDR2 FNYEAQ. The CDR3 contains 15 residues. The V end lost 1 base, the J end lost 7 bases, and 14 bases lay between the germline ends. The CDR3 DNA is TGTGCCAGCAGCTTAGATCAGGGTTTCAGCCAGCCCCAGCATTTT. It specifies CASSLDQGFSQPQHF.

This clonotype appeared many times. The rearrangement links TRBV12-3 or TRBV12-4 to TRBJ2-1, with D possibly called TRBD1 or TRBD2 (5 bases each). Trimming took 6 bases from V and 10 from J, leaving 16 bases between them. The CDR3 loop spans 13 amino acids. CDR3 sequence (DNA): TGTGCCAGCAGCCCGGGACGGCTGGGGGAGCAGTTCTTC. This gives the protein CASSPGRLGEQFF.

V and J are TRBV10-3 and TRBJ2-7; 8 nucleotides agree with TRBD1. Looked up from germline, CDR1 is ENHRY and CDR2 is SYGVKD. The CDR3 extends over 15 amino acids. With 6 bases clipped from V and 7 bases from J, the junction kept 14 bases outside the gene matches. As DNA, the CDR3 is TGTGCCATCAGGACCGCCGGTGACAGGGGCGAAGAGCAGTACTTC. Its protein product is CAIRTAGDRGEEQYF.

This chain connects TRBV20-1 to TRBJ2-7, with TRBD1 matching over 8 bases. CDR3 length equals 13 residues. The V segment lost 4 bases and the J segment 7 bases; nucleotides outside the gene matches: 9. Germline lookup yields CDR1 DFQATT and CDR2 SNEGSKA (reference sequence). CDR3: CSATGQGPVEQYF. The DNA for the CDR3 is TGCAGTGCTACCGGACAGGGCCCGGTAGAGCAGTACTTC.

This clonotype was recorded many times. J is TRBJ2-3 and V is TRBV4-3; D is ambiguous. The germline V gene encodes CDR1 LGHNA and CDR2 YSLEER. This CDR3 spans 16 amino acids. V was clipped by 0 bases and J by 1 base, with 11 bases between them. CDR3 nucleotide sequence: TGCGCCAGCAGCCAAGATTTGACGAGAGGCACAGATACGCAGTATTTT. Its translation is CASSQDLTRGTDTQYF.

The DNA of the CDR3 is TGTGCCAGCAGTCGCTTTGGACAGGACGTAAATTCACCCCTCCACTTT. It specifies CASSRFGQDVNSPLHF. The rearrangement links TRBV6-5 to TRBJ1-6; the match to TRBD1 covers 7 bases. The CDR3 sequence is 16 residues long. Germline lookup yields CDR1 MNHEY and CDR2 SVGAGI. V shed 5 bases, J shed 7 bases, and the junction held 11 bases outside the gene matches.

A few counts support this clonotype. V gene TRBV7-3 combines with J gene TRBJ2-1; unclear D gene. The CDR3 is 13 amino acids. Trimming cost V 3 bases and J 6 bases, with 9 bases left between them. Germline CDR1 is SGHTA and CDR2 is FQGTGA. In DNA form, the CDR3 reads TGTGCCAGCAGCTTGGCCAGAGCCAATGAGCAGTTCTTC. Protein: CASSLARANEQFF.

This clonotype appeared a few times. The DNA of the CDR3 is TGTGCCAGCAGCTTAGGTCTGTGGTTCGACATTCAGTACTTC. Its protein product is CASSLGLWFDIQYF. The chain couples TRBV7-2 to TRBJ2-4; the D is unclear. Germline assignment: CDR1 SGHTA and CDR2 FQGNSA. The CDR3 is 14 residues long. V was cut by 1 base and J by 8 bases, with 12 bases left in between.

This clonotype was detected a few times. The chain links TRBV25-1 to TRBJ2-5, with a weak D call TRBD1 (5 bases). Trimming took 4 bases from V and 5 from J, leaving 11 bases between them. Per germline, CDR1 MGHDK and CDR2 SYGVNS. The CDR3 is made up of 13 amino acids. CDR3 nucleotide sequence: TGTGCCAGCAGTGGATGGCAGGGTGAGACCCAGTACTTC. Its protein is CASSGWQGETQYF.

The sample holds a few counts of this clonotype. The V and J genes are TRBV6-6 and TRBJ1-2, with a possible D match to TRBD1 (6 bases). CDR1 and CDR2 (germline): MNHNY, SVGAGI (reference sequence). Trimming removed 7 bases at V and 11 bases at J, with 14 bases between. The CDR3 has 11 amino acids. As DNA, the CDR3 is TGTGCCAGCAAGGGGGGAAGGAGGTACACCTTC. This codes for CASKGGRRYTF.